Below are 17 T cell receptor beta chains sequenced from a single sample in a study of neoadjuvant anti-PD-1 for oral cavity cancer. Documented time point: after neoadjuvant nivolumab, at surgical resection. Sequenced by immunoSEQ multiplex PCR; TCRdb stores in-frame clones only, minus some. The sample consists of over 65,000 clones, about nine tenths of them appearing once. Sequenced here: PBMCs, sampled after nivolumab (anti-PD-1) treatment. These TCRs come from a person aged 40 to 85 with oral cavity squamous cell carcinoma.

This chain joins TRBV10-1 and TRBJ2-3; D is ambiguous. Trimming left V 4 bases short and J 2 bases short, with 7 bases between. This CDR3 contains 13 residues. CDR1 is WNHNN, CDR2 SYGVQD, per germline (reference sequence). The CDR3 reads CASSATVTDTQYF. DNA for the CDR3: TGCGCCAGCAGTGCAACGGTCACAGATACGCAGTATTTT.

This chain joins TRBV15 and TRBJ2-3; unclear D gene. The CDR3 runs to 17 residues. The V and J ends lost 1 base and 0 bases respectively, with 14 bases between them. Germline CDR1 is LNHNV and CDR2 is YYDKDF (reference sequence). The CDR3 sequence: CATSRGLGRSSTDTQYF. The CDR3 DNA reads TGTGCCACCAGCAGAGGGTTGGGTAGGTCTAGCACAGATACGCAGTATTTT.

The chain employs TRBV6-5 and TRBJ2-2, with D uncertain. The germline gives CDR1 MNHEY, CDR2 SVGAGI. Deletions cut 5 bases from V and 4 bases from J, with 14 bases between. CDR3 length equals 15 residues. In DNA, the CDR3 is TGTGCCAGCAGTCCTATGTGGGCGCTCACCGGGGAGCTGTTTTTT. Protein sequence: CASSPMWALTGELFF.

This clone was picked up one time. The V and J genes are TRBV27 and TRBJ2-3, with 8 bases identical to TRBD2. Germline V lookup: CDR1 MNHEY, CDR2 SMNVEV (reference sequence). The ends lost 3 bases at V and 0 bases at J; junction bases unmatched: 2. The CDR3 runs to 15 residues. In nucleotides, the CDR3 is TGTGCCAGCAGTTTTCCGGGGGGGAGCACAGATACGCAGTATTTT. Translated: CASSFPGGSTDTQYF.

The chain combines TRBV4-2 with TRBJ1-2; D might be TRBD1 (5 bases). Trimming cost V 0 bases and J 9 bases, with 14 bases left between them. CDR3 size: 14 residues. CDR1 and CDR2 from the germline V gene are LGHNA and YNFKEQ. CDR3 DNA sequence: TGTGCCAGCAGCCAAGATCGAGGGACCCCAAGCTACACCTTC. Translated: CASSQDRGTPSYTF.

The V and J genes are TRBV4-1 and TRBJ2-3, with TRBD2 matching over 13 bases. Germline lookup yields CDR1 MGHRA and CDR2 YSYEKL. The CDR3 runs to 16 residues. V gave up 2 bases and J gave up 6 bases; unmatched junction bases: 5. CDR3 DNA sequence: TGCGCCAGCAGCCAACTAACACTAGCGGGGGGGGATACGCAGTATTTT. It yields the protein CASSQLTLAGGDTQYF.

The chain uses TRBV2 and TRBJ2-7; D gene unclear. This CDR3 comprises 12 residues. V gave up 2 bases and J gave up 4 bases, with 6 bases separating them. Germline loops: CDR1 SNHLY, CDR2 FYNNEI. In DNA, the CDR3 is TGTGCCAGCAGTGAATTAGGGTACGAGCAGTACTTC. It codes for CASSELGYEQYF.

To note about this clone: At one of its ends the junction is not consistent with the germline gene, which may arise from a read error. The sample holds other DNA sequences that translate to the same CDR3. This chain joins TRBV4-1 and TRBJ1-5; D is perhaps TRBD1 (5 bases). Germline-derived CDR1 and CDR2 are MGHRA and YSYEKL. This CDR3 comprises 16 residues. The CDR3 DNA reads as TGTGCCAGCAGCCACCCCACAGATCGGGGGAACCAGCCCCAGCATTTT. This translates into CASSHPTDRGNQPQHF.

The chain links TRBV30 to TRBJ2-3; D remains ambiguous. Germline CDR1 reads GTSNPN; CDR2 reads SVGIG (reference sequence). The CDR3 consists of 13 residues. The V and J ends lost 0 bases and 6 bases respectively, with 10 bases between them. CDR3 residues: CAWSVQTGDTQYF. CDR3 bases: TGTGCCTGGAGTGTACAAACGGGCGATACGCAGTATTTT. Complete variable domain (other parts from reference TRBV30 and TRBJ2-3): SQTIHQWPATLVQPVGSPLSLECTVEGTSNPNLYWYRQAAGRGLQLLFYSVGIGQISSEVPQNLSASRPQDRQFILSSKKLLLSDSGFYLCAWSVQTGDTQYFGPGTRLTVL.

V and J are TRBV30 and TRBJ2-7, with D unresolved. V was pared by 0 bases and J by 9 bases, with 12 bases between. Germline V gene lookup returns CDR1 GTSNPN and CDR2 SVGIG (reference sequence). The CDR3 totals 12 residues. CDR3: CAWSVPPRGQYF. CDR3 bases: TGTGCCTGGAGTGTACCCCCTCGTGGGCAGTACTTC.

The chain uses TRBV7-3 and TRBJ2-3; TRBD2 aligns across 8 bases. This CDR3 comprises 14 residues. V was pared by 2 bases and J by 4 bases, with 2 bases of the junction left unmatched. Germline CDR1 SGHTA, CDR2 FQGTGA. CDR3 loop: CASSLGGGPDTQYF. The CDR3 DNA reads TGTGCCAGCAGCTTAGGCGGGGGGCCAGATACGCAGTATTTT.

V usage is TRBV27 and J usage is TRBJ1-1; D call uncertain. V lost 8 bases to trimming and J lost 0 bases, with 13 bases between them. CDR3 length: 14 amino acids. Germline V gene lookup returns CDR1 MNHEY and CDR2 SMNVEV (reference sequence). The chain's CDR3 is CASCPGRLNTEAFF. For the CDR3, the DNA is TGTGCCAGCTGCCCTGGCAGGTTGAACACTGAAGCTTTCTTT.

This clone was recorded a few times. The rearrangement uses TRBV10-2 and TRBJ2-7; 13 nucleotides align to TRBD2. Germline assignment: CDR1 WSHSY and CDR2 SAAADI. V lost 1 base to trimming and J lost 3 bases; unmatched junction nucleotides: 3. The CDR3 runs 16 residues. CDR3 loop: CASSEWGTSGIYEQYF. CDR3 coding DNA: TGCGCCAGCAGTGAGTGGGGGACTAGCGGGATCTACGAGCAGTACTTC.

The V and J genes are TRBV7-8 and TRBJ1-1; TRBD1 agrees at 10 bases. The CDR3 runs to 15 residues. After removal of 2 bases from V and 6 bases from J, the junction contained 6 bases not matched to a gene. The germline V gene encodes CDR1 SGHVS and CDR2 FQNEAQ. The DNA of the CDR3 is TGTGCCAGCAGCTTATCGACAGGGGGCTTCCCTGAAGCTTTCTTT. It is translated as CASSLSTGGFPEAFF.

This clone was seen more than once but under ten times. This CDR3 is CATGQGRTGELFF. The CDR3 DNA follows: TGTGCCACCGGACAGGGGCGGACCGGGGAGCTGTTTTTT. The genes are TRBV10-3 and TRBJ2-2, with 9 bases lining up with TRBD1. The CDR3 is made up of 13 amino acids. Unmatched junction bases numbered 5, after V lost 10 bases and J lost 5 bases. Germline lookup yields CDR1 ENHRY and CDR2 SYGVKD.

V and J are TRBV5-6 and TRBJ2-5; 12 bases line up with TRBD2. Trimming took 6 bases from V and 1 from J; bases not matched to a gene: 4. The CDR3 has 15 amino acids. Germline V gene lookup returns CDR1 SGHDT and CDR2 YYEEEE. The CDR3: CASKRTSGAQETQYF. DNA of the CDR3: TGTGCCAGCAAACGGACTAGCGGGGCCCAAGAGACCCAGTACTTC.

Remarks on this clone: The sample holds other DNA sequences that translate to the same CDR3. This rearrangement joins TRBV6-1 to TRBJ2-1; no reliable D call. V was clipped by 6 bases and J by 10 bases, with 13 bases between them. The CDR3 totals 12 residues. Germline CDR1 and CDR2: MNHNS and SASEGT. The CDR3 sequence: CASRDGAGEQFF. CDR3 in DNA: TGTGCCAGCAGGGACGGAGCTGGGGAGCAGTTCTTC.